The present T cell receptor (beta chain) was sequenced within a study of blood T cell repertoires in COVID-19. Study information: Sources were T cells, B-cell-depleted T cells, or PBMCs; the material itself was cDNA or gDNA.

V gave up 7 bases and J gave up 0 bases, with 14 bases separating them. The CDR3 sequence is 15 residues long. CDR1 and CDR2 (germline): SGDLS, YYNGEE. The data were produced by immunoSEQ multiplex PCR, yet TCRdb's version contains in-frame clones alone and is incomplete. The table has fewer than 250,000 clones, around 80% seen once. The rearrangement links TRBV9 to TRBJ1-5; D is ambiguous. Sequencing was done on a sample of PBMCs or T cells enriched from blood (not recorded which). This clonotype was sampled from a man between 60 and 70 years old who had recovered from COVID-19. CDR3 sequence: CASVMRAYSNQPQHF. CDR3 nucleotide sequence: TGTGCCAGCGTAATGCGGGCGTATAGCAATCAGCCCCAGCATTTT.